A single sample is the source of the 9 T cell receptor beta chains below, sequenced in a study of cytotoxic CD8 clonotypes in ibrutinib-treated CLL. Clones were sequenced by immunoSEQ multiplex PCR, and TCRdb holds only the in-frame ones, with some missing. The sample contains about 57,000 clones, roughly 50% of which appear only once. Sequences were derived from PBMCs, sampled after 24 months of ibrutinib treatment. The receptors come from a human donor with chronic lymphocytic leukemia.

This chain joins TRBV28 and TRBJ2-1, with 9 bases fitting TRBD1. CDR3 length: 15 amino acids. V gave up 6 bases and J gave up 3 bases; unmatched junction bases: 6. CDR1 and CDR2 from the germline V gene are MDHEN and SYDVKM. CDR3 sequence: CASRGRTGDYNEQFF. CDR3 nucleotide sequence: TGTGCCAGCAGGGGCCGGACAGGGGACTACAATGAGCAGTTCTTC.

This clone was found a few times. The chain is built from TRBV5-1 and TRBJ1-1; D is undetermined. The CDR3 loop spans 13 amino acids. CDR1 is SGHRS, CDR2 YFSETQ, per germline. V was pared by 2 bases and J by 0 bases, with 5 bases between. This chain's CDR3 is CASSFAVNTEAFF. CDR3 nucleotide sequence: TGCGCCAGCAGCTTTGCTGTGAACACTGAAGCTTTCTTT.

V gene TRBV14 combines with J gene TRBJ2-7; 8 bases are shared with TRBD1. There are 16 residues in the CDR3. The V gene's germline CDR1 is SGHDN and CDR2 FVKESK. Trimming took 2 bases from V and 4 from J; bases not matched to a gene: 10. The CDR3: CASSQSPGQGGYEQYF. For the CDR3, the DNA is TGTGCCAGCAGCCAAAGTCCTGGACAGGGAGGATACGAGCAGTACTTC.

The rearrangement uses TRBV6-1 and TRBJ2-3; 9 bases line up with TRBD1. The germline V gene encodes CDR1 MNHNS and CDR2 SASEGT. CDR3 length: 16 amino acids. Losses at the gene ends were 2 bases for V and 3 bases for J; bases not matched to a gene: 6. As DNA, the CDR3 is TGTGCCAGCAGTGAATGGGGACAGGGCGGGACAGATACGCAGTATTTT. This encodes CASSEWGQGGTDTQYF.

This clone was observed many times. The chain uses TRBV5-1 and TRBJ1-1; 12 bases align to TRBD1. This CDR3 has 16 amino acids. Germline lookup yields CDR1 SGHRS and CDR2 YFSETQ. V was clipped by 5 bases and J by 3 bases; unmatched bases: 8. The CDR3 coding sequence is TGCGCCAGCAGTAGGGACAGGGGGCTTCAGTACACTGAAGCTTTCTTT. It is translated as CASSRDRGLQYTEAFF.

V usage is TRBV19 and J usage is TRBJ1-4; D is ambiguous. Germline V CDR1 and CDR2: LNHDA, SQIVND (reference sequence). The CDR3 is made up of 14 amino acids. Trimming removed 7 bases from V and 8 bases from J, with 17 bases in between. The CDR3 DNA reads TGTGCCAGTAATTGGGGTTCTCTGGGCGAAAAACTGTTTTTT. Translated: CASNWGSLGEKLFF. Together with reference TRBV19 and TRBJ1-4, the CDR3 gives the full variable domain: DGGITQSPKYLFRKEGQNVTLSCEQNLNHDAMYWYRQDPGQGLRLIYYSQIVNDFQKGDIAEGYSVSREKKESFPLTVTSAQKNPTAFYLCASNWGSLGEKLFFGSGTQLSVL.

The V and J genes are TRBV4-1 and TRBJ1-5; 7 nucleotides match TRBD1. The junction had 9 bases not matched to a gene; V was cut back by 0 bases and J by 4 bases. The CDR3 is made up of 17 amino acids. Per the germline V gene, CDR1 is MGHRA and CDR2 is YSYEKL. The CDR3 loop is CASSQDRQGGPNQPQHF. The CDR3 region has the DNA TGCGCCAGCAGCCAAGACCGACAGGGTGGCCCAAATCAGCCCCAGCATTTT.

This chain uses TRBV6-1 with TRBJ2-7; the D is unclear. Germline V gene lookup returns CDR1 MNHNS and CDR2 SASEGT. The germline V and J ends were trimmed by 2 bases and 4 bases, with 18 bases remaining between them. The CDR3 length is 16 residues. CDR3 bases: TGTGCCAGCAGTGAATTAGGAAAACTGTTTAGTTACGAGCAGTACTTC. Protein sequence: CASSELGKLFSYEQYF.

The rearrangement uses TRBV4-1 and TRBJ2-5; weak D call: TRBD2 (6 bases). V gave up 4 bases and J gave up 1 base, with 13 bases separating them. This CDR3 is 15 amino acids long. Germline lookup yields CDR1 MGHRA and CDR2 YSYEKL. The CDR3 DNA reads as TGCGCCAGCAGCCGGGGCGGGGAGATCCAAGAGACCCAGTACTTC. It specifies CASSRGGEIQETQYF.